Each of the 28 T cell receptor beta chains below was sequenced from the same sample in a study of cytotoxic CD8 clonotypes in ibrutinib-treated CLL. The protocol was immunoSEQ multiplex PCR, while the TCRdb copy is restricted to in-frame clones and leaves out a portion. The sample has more than 200,000 clones, roughly 77% seen once. The sequenced sample was PBMCs, obtained after 12 months of ibrutinib treatment. These receptors originate from a human donor with chronic lymphocytic leukemia.

The chain recombines TRBV5-6 with TRBJ1-5, with D uncertain. The germline V and J ends were trimmed by 4 bases and 9 bases, with 17 bases remaining between them. Germline V gene sequence: CDR1 SGHDT, CDR2 YYEEEE. The length of the CDR3 is 14 residues. The CDR3 bases are TGTGCCAGCAGCCCGGGCCTCGGAGCCCGGCCCCAGCATTTT. This gives the protein CASSPGLGARPQHF.

The rearrangement links TRBV6-6 to TRBJ1-6, with a possible D match to TRBD1 (6 bases). The germline V gene has CDR1 MNHNY and CDR2 SVGAGI (reference sequence). The CDR3 runs 13 residues. V lost 8 bases and J lost 8, with 13 bases in between. CDR3 nucleotides: TGTGCCAGCGGACAGTCCCAAGATTCACCCCTCCACTTT. Its translation is CASGQSQDSPLHF.

This clone was seen more than once but under ten times. The chain is built from TRBV10-2 and TRBJ1-4; D is unclear. V lost 6 bases to trimming and J lost 5 bases, with 19 bases between them. This CDR3 has 16 residues. CDR1 WSHSY and CDR2 SAAADI come from the germline V gene. Here the CDR3 DNA reads TGCGCCAGCAGAGATGACAAGATGAACCTAAATGAAAAACTGTTTTTT. As protein: CASRDDKMNLNEKLFF.

This chain uses TRBV5-1 with TRBJ2-3; D is uncertain. This CDR3 is built from 16 residues. V lost 0 bases, J lost 0 bases, and 11 bases lay in between. CDR1 and CDR2 (germline): SGHRS, YFSETQ. CDR3 sequence (DNA): TGCGCCAGCAGCTTGGGCTCCAGCACTAGCACAGATACGCAGTATTTT. Its protein is CASSLGSSTSTDTQYF.

The chain joins TRBV18 to TRBJ2-1, with D uncertain. CDR1 is KGHSH, CDR2 LQKENI, per germline. The CDR3 has 14 amino acids. Trimming took off 1 base at V and 8 bases at J, with 12 bases between the two ends. The CDR3 loop reads CASSPRPVEYEQFF. The CDR3 DNA is TGTGCCAGCTCACCACGGCCCGTCGAGTATGAGCAGTTCTTC.

V and J are TRBV19 and TRBJ1-4; tentatively, D is TRBD1 (5 bases). CDR1 is LNHDA, CDR2 SQIVND, per germline (reference sequence). The CDR3 has 14 amino acids. Trimming took 7 bases from V and 1 from J, leaving 10 bases between them. The CDR3 nucleotides read TGTGCCAGTAAACGACAGCGAACTAATGAAAAACTGTTTTTT. It translates to CASKRQRTNEKLFF.

The rearrangement joins TRBV2 to TRBJ1-5; D possibly corresponds to TRBD1 (5 bases). CDR3 length: 12 residues. CDR1 and CDR2 (germline): SNHLY, FYNNEI. V gave up 8 bases and J gave up 5 bases, with 10 bases separating them. CDR3 residues: CASSQEDQPQHF. The DNA of the CDR3 is TGTGCCAGCTCACAGGAGGATCAGCCCCAGCATTTT. The full variable domain, rest sourced from reference TRBV2 and TRBJ1-5, is EPEVTQTPSHQVTQMGQEVILRCVPISNHLYFYWYRQILGQKVEFLVSFYNNEISEKSEIFDDQFSVERPDGSNFTLKIRSTKLEDSAMYFCASSQEDQPQHFGDGTRLSIL.

The chain combines TRBV25-1 with TRBJ2-7, with D perhaps TRBD1 (6 bases). The ends were cut back, 7 bases at V and 8 bases at J, with 18 bases in the middle. The CDR3 runs to 13 residues. Per the germline V gene, CDR1 is MGHDK and CDR2 is SYGVNS. The CDR3 sequence: CASTNLAQGKQYF. CDR3 DNA: TGTGCCAGCACCAACCTAGCACAGGGCAAGCAGTACTTC.

V gene TRBV7-3 combines with J gene TRBJ2-5; a weak D match, TRBD2 (5 bases). Trimming took off 4 bases at V and 0 bases at J, with 12 bases between the two ends. The CDR3 has 15 amino acids. The germline CDR1 and CDR2 sequences are SGHTA and FQGTGA. The CDR3 nucleotides are TGTGCCAGCAGCTCAACAATAGCGAACCAAGAGACCCAGTACTTC. It encodes CASSSTIANQETQYF.

The V gene is TRBV30, the J gene TRBJ2-5, with D hard to call. There are 12 residues in the CDR3. Germline V CDR1 and CDR2: GTSNPN, SVGIG (reference sequence). The ends were cut back, 2 bases at V and 3 bases at J, with 7 bases in the middle. CDR3 sequence (DNA): TGTGCCTGGAGTCTCAGAAAAGAGACCCAGTACTTC. Residues: CAWSLRKETQYF.

This chain connects TRBV27 to TRBJ1-1; the D is unclear. Deletions cut 1 base from V and 4 bases from J, with 10 bases between. CDR3 length: 14 amino acids. Per the germline V gene, CDR1 is MNHEY and CDR2 is SMNVEV (reference sequence). The CDR3, as DNA: TGTGCCAGCAGTTTATGGGAGGGCGTCACTGAAGCTTTCTTT. Amino acids: CASSLWEGVTEAFF.

The gene calls are TRBV29-1 and TRBJ1-1; D gene unclear. CDR1 and CDR2 (germline): SQVTM, ANQGSEA. The CDR3 has 12 residues. Trimming cost V 5 bases and J 1 base, with 8 bases left between them. The CDR3 sequence: CSVIWGNTEAFF. The DNA of the CDR3 is TGCAGCGTTATTTGGGGGAACACTGAAGCTTTCTTT.

The gene calls are TRBV7-9 and TRBJ1-2, with D maybe TRBD1 (5 bases). Germline V CDR1 and CDR2: SEHNR, FQNEAQ (reference sequence). The V end was cut by 4 bases, the J end by 2 bases, with 17 bases between. This CDR3 spans 16 amino acids. The CDR3 sequence is CASSSGAQEMNYGYTF. DNA of the CDR3: TGTGCCAGCAGCTCCGGGGCGCAGGAGATGAACTATGGCTACACCTTC.

This clone was seen a few times. The chain uses TRBV6-6 and TRBJ1-3; D uncertain. The V gene's germline CDR1 is MNHNY and CDR2 SVGAGI (reference sequence). V gave up 6 bases and J gave up 0 bases, with 15 bases separating them. The CDR3 runs 16 residues. The CDR3 reads CASRPIGRHSGNTIYF. The CDR3 nucleotides read TGTGCCAGCAGGCCCATAGGGCGCCACTCTGGAAACACCATATATTTT.

This clone showed up just once. The rearrangement uses TRBV5-1 and TRBJ2-7, with no clear D. V lost 4 bases to trimming and J lost 3 bases, with 14 bases between them. CDR3 size: 14 residues. Germline V CDR1 and CDR2: SGHRS, YFSETQ. The CDR3 is CASSLNVPNYEQYF. The CDR3 DNA reads as TGCGCCAGCAGCCTAAACGTACCCAACTACGAGCAGTACTTC.

The rearrangement uses TRBV9 and TRBJ2-7, with 9 bases aligning to TRBD1. V trimming: 3 bases; J trimming: 6 bases; junction bases outside the gene matches: 7. Germline V lookup: CDR1 SGDLS, CDR2 YYNGEE. The CDR3 is 14 residues long. The CDR3: CASSGGTGYSEQYF. The CDR3 DNA is TGTGCCAGCAGCGGGGGGACAGGGTACAGCGAGCAGTACTTC.

The J gene is TRBJ2-7, the V gene TRBV5-7; TRBD1 might be the D (6 bases). TRBV5-7 is marked as an open reading frame, function uncertain. The CDR3 totals 14 residues. V shed 2 bases and J shed 5 bases, with 14 bases lying between them. CDR3 sequence reads: CASSFNRAGDEQYF. In DNA, the CDR3 is TGTGCCAGCAGCTTCAACAGGGCTGGCGACGAGCAGTACTTC.

The chain combines TRBV5-4 with TRBJ2-7; TRBD1 might be the D (5 bases). This CDR3 spans 13 amino acids. V was pared by 3 bases and J by 5 bases, with 12 bases between. Germline V gene data show CDR1 as SGHNT and CDR2 as YYREEE (reference sequence). CDR3 sequence (DNA): TGTGCCAGCAGCTCAAACCACAGGAACGAGCAGTACTTC. Protein: CASSSNHRNEQYF.

The chain links TRBV29-1 to TRBJ1-2; D is ambiguous. Looked up from germline, CDR1 is SQVTM and CDR2 is ANQGSEA. The CDR3 is 12 amino acids. The V gene lost 3 bases and the J gene lost 4 bases, with 9 bases spanning the gap. CDR3: CSVEGGSYGYTF. The CDR3 bases are TGCAGCGTTGAGGGAGGGAGCTATGGCTACACCTTC.

This clone was seen a handful of times. The V gene is TRBV25-1, the J gene TRBJ2-7, with TRBD1 identical over 9 bases. J was trimmed by 1 base and V by 6 bases; bases with no gene match: 10. The CDR3 length is 16 residues. From germline, CDR1 is MGHDK and CDR2 SYGVNS. This chain's CDR3 is CASRYSAGQGSYEQYF. The CDR3 DNA follows: TGTGCCAGCAGATATAGCGCGGGACAGGGATCCTACGAGCAGTACTTC.

The V call is TRBV11-2, the J call TRBJ2-7; TRBD2 matches 15 bases. The germline V gene encodes CDR1 SGHAT and CDR2 FQNNGV. The J segment lost 4 bases and the V segment lost 5 bases, leaving 6 bases of the junction unmatched. The length of the CDR3 is 16 residues. The CDR3 region has the DNA TGTGCCAGCAGCACCTGGACTAGCGGGAGGGAGTACGAGCAGTACTTC. Encoded protein: CASSTWTSGREYEQYF.

The chain uses TRBV5-6 and TRBJ2-1; 9 bases agree with TRBD1. J gave up 4 bases and V 2 bases, and 1 base lay outside the gene matches. The CDR3 is 14 residues long. CDR1 and CDR2 (germline): SGHDT, YYEEEE. The CDR3 spells CASSFGTGYNEQFF. In nucleotides, the CDR3 is TGTGCCAGCAGCTTCGGGACAGGGTACAATGAGCAGTTCTTC.

The chain recombines TRBV6-5 with TRBJ1-5; no reliable D call. Germline CDR1 reads MNHEY; CDR2 reads SVGAGI. V was cut by 6 bases and J by 2 bases, with 14 bases left in between. CDR3 length equals 15 residues. The CDR3 nucleotides are TGTGCCAGCAGATCGTTCAGGTATGGCAATCAGCCCCAGCATTTT. Protein product: CASRSFRYGNQPQHF.

The chain uses TRBV6-5 and TRBJ2-3; 9 positions match TRBD1. Germline V gene data show CDR1 as MNHEY and CDR2 as SVGAGI. This CDR3 comprises 14 residues. With V trimmed by 6 bases and J by 5 bases, 6 bases remained unmatched. CDR3 loop: CASSSGQGRDTQYF. CDR3 in DNA: TGTGCCAGCAGCTCGGGACAGGGTAGAGATACGCAGTATTTT.

The chain combines TRBV18 with TRBJ2-7; D is unresolved. The CDR3 extends over 14 amino acids. CDR1 is KGHSH and CDR2 is LQKENI in the germline V gene. V was clipped by 6 bases and J by 5 bases, with 17 bases between them. The CDR3 sequence is CASSPAGRAHEQYF. CDR3 DNA: TGTGCCAGCTCCCCAGCTGGAAGGGCTCACGAGCAGTACTTC.

This chain uses TRBV2 with TRBJ1-5; 8 bases are shared with TRBD1. CDR1 is SNHLY and CDR2 is FYNNEI in the germline V gene. The junction had 5 bases not matched to a gene; V was cut back by 9 bases and J by 4 bases. The length of the CDR3 is 13 residues. CDR3 region: CASIGQGNQPQHF. As DNA, the CDR3 is TGTGCCAGTATAGGACAGGGAAATCAGCCCCAGCATTTT.

This sequence joins TRBV27 and TRBJ1-1; the match to TRBD1 covers 10 bases. Per the germline V gene, CDR1 is MNHEY and CDR2 is SMNVEV (reference sequence). The CDR3 is 15 amino acids. The junction had 7 bases not matched to a gene; V was cut back by 4 bases and J by 5 bases. CDR3 residues: CASSSTGTGETEAFF. The CDR3 DNA reads as TGTGCCAGCAGTTCCACCGGGACAGGGGAGACTGAAGCTTTCTTT.

The chain joins TRBV5-4 to TRBJ2-1, with a tentative D call TRBD2 (6 bases). The CDR3 length is 15 residues. The ends were cut back, 3 bases at V and 3 bases at J, with 13 bases in the middle. Germline V lookup: CDR1 SGHNT, CDR2 YYREEE (reference sequence). CDR3 bases: TGTGCCAGCAGCTCGACTAGGGGAAACTACAATGAGCAGTTCTTC. Protein sequence: CASSSTRGNYNEQFF.